These 22 T cell receptor beta chains were all obtained from the same sample, sequenced in a study of cytomegalovirus exposure and HLA in healthy donors (dated 2017 in TCRdb). The library relied on the immunoSEQ multiplex PCR assay. For the multiplex PCR, a mixture combining 60 forward primers for TCR Vbeta segments and 13 reverse primers for TCR Jbeta segments was used. TCRdb re-hosts the immuneACCESS table, in-frame sequences only. Its copies lack some clones; in the studies checked, an unresolved V gene accounts for under half of them, and the cause for the rest is not known. The sample table contains approximately 50,000 clones; only one count was recorded for 60% to 85% of them. The ten largest clones capture 8% to 8.5% of the sample. Input material: PBMCs. The receptors were sampled from a man aged 25 to 40 in good health and CMV-seropositive.

The chain links TRBV6-1 to TRBJ2-7; TRBD1 agrees at 7 bases. Germline V gene sequence: CDR1 MNHNS, CDR2 SASEGT. V lost 6 bases, J lost 3 bases, and 8 bases stayed unmatched. The CDR3 covers 14 residues. The CDR3 loop reads CASSDTGQVYEQYF. The CDR3 bases are TGTGCCAGCAGCGATACCGGACAGGTCTACGAGCAGTACTTC.

V is TRBV27 and J is TRBJ1-5; 12 bases match TRBD1. The CDR3 is 15 amino acids. Per germline, CDR1 MNHEY and CDR2 SMNVEV (reference sequence). V lost 5 bases, J lost 9 bases, and 8 bases stayed unmatched. CDR3 bases: TGTGCCAGCAGTCCCGGGACAGGGGGCCGGTCGCCCCAGCATTTT. As protein: CASSPGTGGRSPQHF.

The CDR3 reads CASSVGGGGWNTEAFF. In nucleotides, the CDR3 is TGTGCCAGCAGCGTAGGGGGTGGGGGCTGGAACACTGAAGCTTTCTTT. J is TRBJ1-1 and V is TRBV9; tentatively, D is TRBD1 (6 bases). Germline-derived CDR1 and CDR2 are SGDLS and YYNGEE. The CDR3 is 16 amino acids. Trimming took off 0 bases at V and 1 base at J, with 13 bases between the two ends.

This chain connects TRBV28 to TRBJ2-3, with TRBD2 matching over 9 bases. Trimming at V came to 3 bases and at J to 1 base, leaving 2 bases not matched to a gene. The CDR3 runs to 15 residues. Germline assignment: CDR1 MDHEN and CDR2 SYDVKM. The CDR3 DNA reads TGTGCCAGCAGTTTGACTAGCGGTCGCACAGATACGCAGTATTTT. It encodes CASSLTSGRTDTQYF.

V gene TRBV7-3 combines with J gene TRBJ2-1; the match to TRBD2 covers 9 bases. Trimming took 4 bases from V and 10 from J; bases not matched to a gene: 8. The CDR3 totals 14 residues. Germline V CDR1 and CDR2: SGHTA, FQGTGA. The CDR3 coding sequence is TGTGCCAGCAGCTCTGCGGGGGGGCTAGACGAGCAGTTCTTC. Translated, it gives CASSSAGGLDEQFF.

V usage is TRBV27 and J usage is TRBJ2-3; D gene ambiguous. V was clipped by 4 bases and J by 7 bases, with 12 bases between them. The CDR3 runs 13 residues. Germline V gene sequence: CDR1 MNHEY, CDR2 SMNVEV (reference sequence). CDR3 nucleotide sequence: TGTGCCAGCAGTTCTCTACTGCCCCATACGCAGTATTTT. It yields the protein CASSSLLPHTQYF.

CDR3 residues: CASSYGTGDYGYTF. For the CDR3, the DNA is TGTGCCAGCAGTTACGGGACAGGGGATTATGGCTACACCTTC. The J gene is TRBJ1-2, the V gene TRBV6-5, with TRBD1 matching 10 bases. V lost 2 bases, J lost 5 bases, and 2 bases stayed unmatched. This CDR3 comprises 14 residues. Germline V gene data show CDR1 as MNHEY and CDR2 as SVGAGI.

V is TRBV13 and J is TRBJ2-1, with a weak D call TRBD2 (5 bases). Germline V lookup: CDR1 PRHDT, CDR2 FYEKMQ (reference sequence). V shed 0 bases and J shed 4 bases, with 7 bases lying between them. The CDR3 contains 14 residues. DNA for the CDR3: TGTGCCAGCAGCTTAGGCGGGGTTTACAATGAGCAGTTCTTC. This encodes CASSLGGVYNEQFF.

The rearrangement links TRBV7-9 to TRBJ2-2; 7 nucleotides line up with TRBD1. The V gene's germline CDR1 is SEHNR and CDR2 FQNEAQ (reference sequence). Trimming removed 2 bases from V and 4 bases from J; junction bases left unmatched: 7. This CDR3 is built from 16 residues. The CDR3 here is CASSLPTTGTTGELFF. The CDR3 nucleotides are TGTGCCAGCAGCTTACCAACGACAGGGACCACCGGGGAGCTGTTTTTT.

V gene TRBV6-5 combines with J gene TRBJ1-5; D uncertain. This CDR3 has 15 residues. Trimming removed 6 bases from V and 0 bases from J, with 12 bases in between. CDR1 is MNHEY, CDR2 SVGAGI, per germline. CDR3 DNA: TGTGCCAGCAGGAAAACAGTGGATAGCAATCAGCCCCAGCATTTT. Its translation: CASRKTVDSNQPQHF.

The rearrangement links TRBV29-1 to TRBJ1-2; 7 positions agree with TRBD1. Per the germline V gene, CDR1 is SQVTM and CDR2 is ANQGSEA. The CDR3 has 12 residues. Unmatched junction bases numbered 3, after V lost 7 bases and J lost 1 base. The CDR3 here is CSGGDSNYGYTF. In DNA form, the CDR3 reads TGCAGCGGGGGGGACAGTAACTATGGCTACACCTTC.

This chain links TRBV7-8 with TRBJ1-5, with unresolved D. The CDR3 is made up of 13 amino acids. Deletions cut 1 base from V and 5 bases from J, with 6 bases between. The germline V gene has CDR1 SGHVS and CDR2 FQNEAQ. The CDR3 sequence is CASSLVRDQPQHF. Written as DNA, the CDR3 is TGTGCCAGCAGCTTAGTGCGGGATCAGCCCCAGCATTTT.

J is TRBJ2-2 and V is TRBV7-2, with D tentatively TRBD1 (6 bases). The CDR3 contains 16 residues. V lost 5 bases, J lost 5 bases, and 18 bases lay in between. Germline V CDR1 and CDR2: SGHTA, FQGNSA. CDR3 amino acids: CASSLNPGTKTGELFF. CDR3 DNA: TGTGCCAGCAGCCTCAACCCCGGGACAAAGACCGGGGAGCTGTTTTTT.

The chain employs TRBV14 and TRBJ2-7, with D possibly matching TRBD2 (5 bases). The CDR3 extends over 15 amino acids. V was trimmed by 3 bases and J by 4 bases, leaving 16 bases between them. Germline CDR1 and CDR2: SGHDN and FVKESK. The CDR3 DNA follows: TGTGCCAGCAGCCACCCGAATAGTCGAGGGTACGAGCAGTACTTC. It specifies CASSHPNSRGYEQYF.

CDR3 sequence (DNA): TGTGCCAGCAGCGCGGACAGGGGGCGCACTGAAGCTTTCTTT. Its translation: CASSADRGRTEAFF. This sequence joins TRBV9 and TRBJ1-1; TRBD1 matches at 11 bases. Germline V lookup: CDR1 SGDLS, CDR2 YYNGEE. CDR3 length: 14 amino acids. J was trimmed by 4 bases and V by 3 bases; bases with no gene match: 2.

CDR3 bases: TGTGCCAGCAGCTTAGGACAGGGGGGATTTTCGAACACTGAAGCTTTCTTT. Its translation is CASSLGQGGFSNTEAFF. The J gene is TRBJ1-1, the V gene TRBV5-8; 10 bases align to TRBD1. After removal of 2 bases from V and 1 base from J, the junction contained 8 bases not matched to a gene. CDR1 SGHTS and CDR2 YDEGEE come from the germline V gene. The CDR3 loop spans 17 amino acids.

This rearrangement joins TRBV7-3 to TRBJ2-3; weak D call: TRBD1 (6 bases). Trimming cost V 6 bases and J 3 bases, with 13 bases left between them. The CDR3 extends over 14 amino acids. Germline V gives CDR1 SGHTA, CDR2 FQGTGA. The CDR3 DNA sequence: TGTGCCAGCAGTTTCGGACAGTGGACAGATACGCAGTATTTT. Its protein is CASSFGQWTDTQYF.

CDR3 nucleotide sequence: TGTGCCAGTACGCCTGGACAGGGGATTGCAACTAATGAAAAACTGTTTTTT. This codes for CASTPGQGIATNEKLFF. The J gene is TRBJ1-4, the V gene TRBV19, with 9 bases identical to TRBD1. V lost 7 bases, J lost 0 bases, and 9 bases stayed unmatched. The germline V gene has CDR1 LNHDA and CDR2 SQIVND (reference sequence). The CDR3 is 17 residues long. Filled out from reference TRBV19 and TRBJ1-4, the complete variable domain reads DGGITQSPKYLFRKEGQNVTLSCEQNLNHDAMYWYRQDPGQGLRLIYYSQIVNDFQKGDIAEGYSVSREKKESFPLTVTSAQKNPTAFYLCASTPGQGIATNEKLFFGSGTQLSVL.

Written as DNA, the CDR3 is TGTGCCAGCAGTCGGACTGTGAACACTGAAGCTTTCTTT. Translating it yields CASSRTVNTEAFF. The J gene is TRBJ1-1, the V gene TRBV7-7, with D uncertain. CDR3 size: 13 residues. Germline CDR1 reads SSHAT; CDR2 reads FNYEAQ (reference sequence). The V and J ends lost 6 bases and 0 bases respectively, with 8 bases between them.

V usage is TRBV5-4 and J usage is TRBJ1-4; D is uncertain. Germline V gene lookup returns CDR1 SGHNT and CDR2 YYREEE (reference sequence). The ends were cut back, 0 bases at V and 6 bases at J, with 12 bases in the middle. The CDR3 loop spans 15 amino acids. In nucleotides, the CDR3 is TGTGCCAGCAGCTTGGAGAGGAGCCCCTATGAAAAACTGTTTTTT. Protein product: CASSLERSPYEKLFF.

This chain connects TRBV7-9 to TRBJ2-3, with a weak D call TRBD1 (6 bases). The V gene lost 8 bases and the J gene lost 2 bases, with 20 bases spanning the gap. This CDR3 has 16 amino acids. Germline CDR1 SEHNR, CDR2 FQNEAQ (reference sequence). CDR3 DNA: TGTGCCAGCTGGGGCCGGGACACTGCATCCACAGATACGCAGTATTTT. It codes for CASWGRDTASTDTQYF.

Remarks on this clone: Mismatch with germline at one junction end may stem from a read error. The chain uses TRBV7-9 and TRBJ1-5; TRBD1 agrees at 8 bases. The CDR3 contains 17 residues. The V gene's germline CDR1 is SEHNR and CDR2 FQNEAQ (reference sequence). CDR3 residues: CSSSKGDPGQVTQPQHF. CDR3 sequence (DNA): TGTTCCAGCAGCAAGGGCGATCCGGGACAGGTAACTCAGCCCCAGCATTTT.